The 19 T cell receptor beta chains listed next were all sequenced from one sample in a study of regulatory T cells in long-lasting Graves disease. Time point defined: newly diagnosed GD, antithyroid drugs for less than 3 months. After RNA was extracted from PBMCs, the TCR library was made from it. The TCR beta library used iRepertoire HTBI primers with Arm-PCR amplification of CDR3. TCRdb analysed the multiplex PCR reads with MiXCR anew, one entry per CDR3 protein. The sample lists fewer than 650,000 distinct CDR3 sequences; roughly 16% were seen once. The same data also contributed to another study, on T cells in Graves' hyperthyroidism and ophthalmopathy.

Here the sequenced sample was peripheral blood mononuclear cells (PBMCs), taken at new diagnosis, from a patient treated with antithyroid drugs. These receptors came from a man younger than 30 with Graves disease.

This clonotype has ten or more counts. This chain links TRBV18 with TRBJ2-3, with 14 bases matching TRBD2. Germline V gene data show CDR1 as KGHSH and CDR2 as LQKENI. V shed 6 bases and J 6 bases; nucleotides not matched to a gene: 11. This CDR3 is 17 amino acids long. CDR3 bases: TGTGCCAGCTCGCCCGGGACTAGCGGGGGAGCTGTGGATACGCAGTATTTT. Protein product: CASSPGTSGGAVDTQYF.

A word on this clonotype: A much larger clone lies one base from this, so it may be a read error. This chain uses TRBV30 with TRBJ2-1; 12 bases are shared with TRBD2. The V gene's germline CDR1 is GTSNPN and CDR2 SVGIG (reference sequence). Trimming removed 5 bases from V and 11 bases from J; junction bases left unmatched: 7. The CDR3 runs to 13 residues. This CDR3 is CAWGLAGPNKQFF. The CDR3 DNA reads TGTGCCTGGGGACTAGCGGGACCAAATAAGCAGTTCTTC.

This clonotype was found many times. This rearrangement joins TRBV27 to TRBJ2-1, with TRBD1 matching over 10 bases. Germline CDR1 MNHEY, CDR2 SMNVEV (reference sequence). CDR3 size: 18 residues. V trimming: 3 bases; J trimming: 5 bases; junction bases outside the gene matches: 13. CDR3 DNA sequence: TGTGCCAGCAGTTTCTCGGGAGACAGGGGGCATTACAACAATGAGCAGTTCTTC. Protein: CASSFSGDRGHYNNEQFF.

This clonotype was counted at least ten times. The J gene is TRBJ1-2, the V gene TRBV3-1; 7 nucleotides agree with TRBD1. The CDR3 covers 15 residues. CDR1 is LGHDT and CDR2 is YNNKEL in the germline V gene (reference sequence). J gave up 2 bases and V 3 bases, and 6 bases lay outside the gene matches. The chain's CDR3 is CASSQTRTGNYGYTF. CDR3 nucleotide sequence: TGTGCCAGCAGCCAGACCCGGACAGGAAACTATGGCTACACCTTC.

At least ten counts were recorded for this clonotype. This chain joins TRBV20-1 and TRBJ1-2; possible D gene TRBD1, 6 bases. CDR3 length equals 15 residues. Trimming removed 0 bases at V and 4 bases at J, with 15 bases between. Germline V gene sequence: CDR1 DFQATT, CDR2 SNEGSKA (reference sequence). The CDR3 bases are TGCAGTGCTAGAGATGAGACAGGTTCAGGCTATGGCTACACCTTC. Its protein is CSARDETGSGYGYTF.

The CDR3 DNA sequence: TGTGCCAGTAGTCCCTCGACCTCAGATACGCAGTATTTT. It is translated as CASSPSTSDTQYF. The chain has TRBV19 and TRBJ2-3; D unclear. Germline V gene lookup returns CDR1 LNHDA and CDR2 SQIVND (reference sequence). The CDR3 spans 13 residues. Trimming took off 5 bases at V and 4 bases at J, with 10 bases between the two ends. The whole variable domain, remainder taken from reference TRBV19 and TRBJ2-3, is DGGITQSPKYLFRKEGQNVTLSCEQNLNHDAMYWYRQDPGQGLRLIYYSQIVNDFQKGDIAEGYSVSREKKESFPLTVTSAQKNPTAFYLCASSPSTSDTQYFGPGTRLTVL.

A few counts support this clonotype. V and J are TRBV12-3 or TRBV12-4 and TRBJ2-7, with a possible D match to TRBD1 (6 bases). The CDR3 has 11 amino acids. Trimming cost V 5 bases and J 7 bases, with 9 bases left between them. CDR3 sequence reads: CASSRTEEQYF. CDR3 DNA sequence: TGTGCCAGCAGTCGGACAGAAGAGCAGTACTTC.

The gene calls are TRBV30 and TRBJ2-7; D is perhaps TRBD2 (5 bases). CDR3 length equals 13 residues. The germline gives CDR1 GTSNPN, CDR2 SVGIG (reference sequence). V was trimmed by 2 bases and J by 6 bases, leaving 14 bases between them. Here the CDR3 DNA reads TGTGCCTGGAGTCCCCGGGGAAGGGTCGAGCAGTACTTC. Translation: CAWSPRGRVEQYF. The variable domain in full, completed from reference TRBV30 and TRBJ2-7, reads SQTIHQWPATLVQPVGSPLSLECTVEGTSNPNLYWYRQAAGRGLQLLFYSVGIGQISSEVPQNLSASRPQDRQFILSSKKLLLSDSGFYLCAWSPRGRVEQYFGPGTRLTVT.

This clonotype was found many times. The V call is TRBV5-6, the J call TRBJ2-1, with D tentatively TRBD2 (5 bases). The V gene lost 4 bases and the J gene lost 13 bases, with 15 bases spanning the gap. Germline V lookup: CDR1 SGHDT, CDR2 YYEEEE. The CDR3 is 12 amino acids. CDR3 in amino acids: CASSPPVGRQFF. The CDR3 DNA is TGTGCCAGCAGCCCCCCGGTAGGGAGACAGTTCTTC.

Turning to this clonotype: This may be a read error, as it is one base from a much larger clone. Because the CDR3 is missing its conserved closing phenylalanine or tryptophan, this is likely a read error. The CDR3 loop reads CAWSVFGQLGNYGYTL. The CDR3 nucleotides read TGTGCCTGGAGTGTTTTCGGGCAGCTGGGGAACTATGGCTACACCCTC. V and J are TRBV30 and TRBJ1-2; D gene ambiguous. The CDR3 is 16 amino acids. Per the germline V gene, CDR1 is GTSNPN and CDR2 is SVGIG (reference sequence). The ends were cut back, 0 bases at V and 2 bases at J, with 16 bases in the middle.

The V and J genes are TRBV25-1 and TRBJ2-3, with D perhaps TRBD2 (6 bases). V shed 3 bases and J shed 1 base, with 8 bases lying between them. CDR1 and CDR2 (germline): MGHDK, SYGVNS. The CDR3 totals 14 residues. The CDR3 loop reads CASSDSSGTDTQYF. For the CDR3, the DNA is TGTGCCAGCAGTGACTCTAGCGGCACAGATACGCAGTATTTT.

J is TRBJ2-1 and V is TRBV29-1; 7 positions agree with TRBD1. The germline CDR1 and CDR2 sequences are SQVTM and ANQGSEA. V was pared by 3 bases and J by 10 bases, with 12 bases of the junction left unmatched. This CDR3 region has 14 residues. CDR3 coding DNA: TGCAGCGTTGATTTCGGGACAGCGATTGCCGAGCAGTTCTTC. As protein: CSVDFGTAIAEQFF.

The rearrangement links TRBV6-5 to TRBJ1-6; D not certain. V shed 8 bases and J shed 8 bases, with 13 bases lying between them. Per germline, CDR1 MNHEY and CDR2 SVGAGI. This CDR3 is 13 amino acids long. CDR3 amino acids: CASGLSSDSPLHF. The CDR3 region has the DNA TGTGCCAGCGGTTTGAGTTCGGATTCACCCCTCCACTTT.

This clonotype appeared a few times. The gene calls are TRBV5-1 and TRBJ1-6; no clear D gene. Germline CDR1 and CDR2: SGHRS and YFSETQ. The length of the CDR3 is 14 residues. Trimming cost V 2 bases and J 5 bases, with 8 bases left between them. Written as DNA, the CDR3 is TGCGCCAGCAGCTTCCGGGGAGATAATTCACCCCTCCACTTT. Residues: CASSFRGDNSPLHF.

This clonotype appeared many times. This chain uses TRBV7-9 with TRBJ2-3; TRBD2 aligns across 9 bases. The trim removed 2 bases at V and 3 bases at J, leaving 6 bases unmatched. This CDR3 is built from 16 residues. Germline V gene lookup returns CDR1 SEHNR and CDR2 FQNEAQ (reference sequence). CDR3 loop: CASSLLAGGPTDTQYF. DNA of the CDR3: TGTGCCAGCAGCTTATTGGCGGGAGGGCCGACAGATACGCAGTATTTT.

This clonotype was detected a few times. The chain recombines TRBV7-9 with TRBJ2-7; 7 bases match TRBD1. Germline lookup yields CDR1 SEHNR and CDR2 FQNEAQ (reference sequence). Trimming cost V 5 bases and J 7 bases; bases outside gene matches: 14. The CDR3 extends over 15 amino acids. The CDR3 nucleotides read TGTGCCAGCAGCATACAGGGGCCCGGGCAGAGAGAGCAGTACTTC. It encodes CASSIQGPGQREQYF.

This clonotype was seen only a few times. The V gene is TRBV5-1, the J gene TRBJ2-3; 12 positions agree with TRBD2. Trimming took 0 bases from V and 4 from J; bases not matched to a gene: 12. The CDR3 spans 19 residues. CDR1 and CDR2 from the germline V gene are SGHRS and YFSETQ. CDR3 nucleotide sequence: TGCGCCAGCAGCTTGGCGCTAGCGGGAGGGATACCATTCGCAGATACGCAGTATTTT. Encoded protein: CASSLALAGGIPFADTQYF.

The sample holds many counts of this clonotype. V gene TRBV10-3 combines with J gene TRBJ2-7; no clear D gene. Between the trimmed V and J ends, which lost 3 bases and 7 bases, there was a span of 13 bases. This CDR3 region has 13 residues. In germline, CDR1 is ENHRY, CDR2 SYGVKD. The CDR3: CAISDSALEEQYF. The CDR3 bases are TGTGCCATCAGTGATTCGGCGTTGGAGGAGCAGTACTTC.

V and J are TRBV19 and TRBJ2-7; the D gene could be TRBD1 or TRBD2 (5 bases each). The CDR3 spans 13 residues. Germline lookup yields CDR1 LNHDA and CDR2 SQIVND (reference sequence). The V gene lost 8 bases and the J gene lost 5 bases, with 16 bases spanning the gap. The CDR3 protein is CASSWGSRNEQYF. The CDR3 coding sequence is TGTGCCAGTTCTTGGGGGAGTCGGAACGAGCAGTACTTC. Using reference TRBV19 and TRBJ2-7 for the parts outside the CDR3, the full variable domain is DGGITQSPKYLFRKEGQNVTLSCEQNLNHDAMYWYRQDPGQGLRLIYYSQIVNDFQKGDIAEGYSVSREKKESFPLTVTSAQKNPTAFYLCASSWGSRNEQYFGPGTRLTVT.